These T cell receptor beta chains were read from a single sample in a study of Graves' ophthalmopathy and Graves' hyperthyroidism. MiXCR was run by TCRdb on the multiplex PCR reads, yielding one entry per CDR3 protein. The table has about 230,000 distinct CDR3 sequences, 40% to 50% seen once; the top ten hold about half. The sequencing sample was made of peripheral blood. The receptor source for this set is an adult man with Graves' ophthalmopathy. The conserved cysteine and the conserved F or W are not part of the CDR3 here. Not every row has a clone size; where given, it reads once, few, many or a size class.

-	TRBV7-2	ASSLGPSGREGKTQY
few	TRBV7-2	ASTLLRDTGELF
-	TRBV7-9	ASGLALGRGGYT
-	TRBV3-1	ASSLDSRGGYT
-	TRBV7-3	ASSQTAGGGEQF
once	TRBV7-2	ASSGRQVAPADTEAF
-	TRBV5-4	ASSLSARGDEKLF
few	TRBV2	ASSEASSNQPQH
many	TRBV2	ASGGANYGYT
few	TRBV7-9	ASSLQNSPLH
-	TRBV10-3	AISRGQGNTDTQY
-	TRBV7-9	ASSDRDRAAF
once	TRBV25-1	ASSEGVGPYEQY
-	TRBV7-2	ASSLSPQGQETQY
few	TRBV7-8	ASSLVGDTVAEAF
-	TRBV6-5	ASSYDGDNTEAF